This TCR beta chain is drawn from a study of blood T cell repertoires in COVID-19. The V end was cut by 5 bases, the J end by 4 bases, with 18 bases between. This CDR3 has 15 amino acids. From germline, CDR1 is MDHEN and CDR2 SYDVKM. Original analysis: Reference gene primer amplification yielded estimated nucleated cell counts. The method was immunoSEQ multiplex PCR; TCRdb's version includes in-frame clones alone and lacks a portion of them. V and J calls and clone size come straight from that table; D and trimming were deduced from the DNA. The sample includes roughly 290,000 clones, about 86% seen only once; the top ten take over 2%.

The receptor was isolated from a woman in her thirties who had recovered from COVID-19. The sample was peripheral blood. V usage is TRBV28 and J usage is TRBJ2-7; a possible D gene is TRBD2 (7 bases). In DNA form, the CDR3 reads TGTGCCAGCAGTACAAGGGGGAGGGACGCGTACGAGCAGTACTTC. It yields the protein CASSTRGRDAYEQYF.